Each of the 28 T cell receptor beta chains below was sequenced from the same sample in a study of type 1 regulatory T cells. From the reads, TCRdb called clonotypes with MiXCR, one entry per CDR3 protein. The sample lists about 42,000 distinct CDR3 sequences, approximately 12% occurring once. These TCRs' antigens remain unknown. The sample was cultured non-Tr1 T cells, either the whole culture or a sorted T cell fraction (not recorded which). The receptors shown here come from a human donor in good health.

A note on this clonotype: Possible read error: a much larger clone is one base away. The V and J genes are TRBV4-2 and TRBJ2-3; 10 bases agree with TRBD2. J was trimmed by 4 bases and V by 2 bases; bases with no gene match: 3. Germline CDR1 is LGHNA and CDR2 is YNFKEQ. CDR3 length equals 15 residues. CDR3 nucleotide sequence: TGTGCCAGCAGCCAACTAGCGGGAGAGGCAGATACGCAGTATTTT. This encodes CASSQLAGEADTQYF.

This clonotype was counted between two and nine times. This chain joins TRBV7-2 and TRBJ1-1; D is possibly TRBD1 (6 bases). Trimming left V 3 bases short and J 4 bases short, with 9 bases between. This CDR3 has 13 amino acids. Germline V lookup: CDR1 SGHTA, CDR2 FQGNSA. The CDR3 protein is CASSFPGATEAFF. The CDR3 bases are TGTGCCAGCAGCTTCCCAGGGGCCACTGAAGCTTTCTTT.

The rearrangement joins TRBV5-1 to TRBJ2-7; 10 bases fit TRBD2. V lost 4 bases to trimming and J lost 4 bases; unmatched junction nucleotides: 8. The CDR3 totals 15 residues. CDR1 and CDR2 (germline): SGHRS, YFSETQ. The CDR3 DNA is TGCGCCAGCAGCCCGGATAGCGGGAGGCCATACGAGCAGTACTTC. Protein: CASSPDSGRPYEQYF.

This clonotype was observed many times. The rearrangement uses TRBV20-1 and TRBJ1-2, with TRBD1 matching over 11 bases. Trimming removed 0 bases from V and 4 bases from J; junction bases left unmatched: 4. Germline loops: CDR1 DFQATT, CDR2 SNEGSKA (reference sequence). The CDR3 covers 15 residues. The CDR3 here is CSARDQDRGLYGYTF. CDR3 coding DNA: TGCAGTGCTAGAGATCAGGACAGGGGGCTCTATGGCTACACCTTC.

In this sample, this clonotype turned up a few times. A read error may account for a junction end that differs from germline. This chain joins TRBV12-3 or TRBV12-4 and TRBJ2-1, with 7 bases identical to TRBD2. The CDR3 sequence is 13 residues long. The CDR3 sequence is CVSSYGTIFEQFF. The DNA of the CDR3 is TGTGTCAGCAGTTACGGGACTATTTTTGAGCAGTTCTTC.

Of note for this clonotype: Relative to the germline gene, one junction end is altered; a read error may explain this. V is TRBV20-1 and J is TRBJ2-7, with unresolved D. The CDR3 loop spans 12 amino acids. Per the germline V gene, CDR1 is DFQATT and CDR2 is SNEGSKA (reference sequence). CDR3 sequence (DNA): TGCAGTGCCCCACGGGTGGCAGGAAACCTGAGGTTC. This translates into CSAPRVAGNLRF.

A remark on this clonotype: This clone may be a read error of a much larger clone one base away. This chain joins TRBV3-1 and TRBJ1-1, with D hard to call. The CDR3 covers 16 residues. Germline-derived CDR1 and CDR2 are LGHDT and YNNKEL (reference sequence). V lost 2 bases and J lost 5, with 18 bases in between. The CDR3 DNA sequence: TGTGCCAGCAGCCAAAATTCGGTCCAACGGCGGACTGAAGCTTTCTTT. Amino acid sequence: CASSQNSVQRRTEAFF.

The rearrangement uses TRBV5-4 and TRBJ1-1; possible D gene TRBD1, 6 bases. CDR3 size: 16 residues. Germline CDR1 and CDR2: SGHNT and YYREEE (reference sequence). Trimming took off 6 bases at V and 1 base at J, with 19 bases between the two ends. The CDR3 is CASISGGQGRNTEAFF. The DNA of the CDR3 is TGTGCCAGCATCTCCGGTGGTCAGGGGAGGAACACTGAAGCTTTCTTT.

CDR3 protein: CASSPMTGVTEQFF. CDR3 coding DNA: TGTGCCAGCAGCCCGATGACAGGGGTCACTGAGCAGTTCTTC. V usage is TRBV11-3 and J usage is TRBJ2-1; 8 bases map to TRBD1. The V gene's germline CDR1 is SGHNT and CDR2 YENEEA. The CDR3 is 14 amino acids. After removal of 5 bases from V and 9 bases from J, the junction contained 9 bases not matched to a gene.

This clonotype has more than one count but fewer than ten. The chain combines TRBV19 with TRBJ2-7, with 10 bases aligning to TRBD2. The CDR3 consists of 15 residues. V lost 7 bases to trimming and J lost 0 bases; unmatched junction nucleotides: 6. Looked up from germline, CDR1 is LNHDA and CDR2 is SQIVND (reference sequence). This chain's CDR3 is CASKQTSGTSYEQYF. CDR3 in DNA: TGTGCCAGTAAGCAAACTAGCGGGACCTCCTACGAGCAGTACTTC.

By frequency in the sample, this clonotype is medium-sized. The CDR3 DNA is TGTGCCAGCAGTTCCCAGAACGGACGTGAGCAGTTCTTC. Its protein is CASSSQNGREQFF. The chain employs TRBV6-2 or TRBV6-3 and TRBJ2-1; D not certain. Germline V lookup: CDR1 MNHEY, CDR2 SVGEGT. The CDR3 runs 13 residues. The ends were cut back, 4 bases at V and 9 bases at J, with 13 bases in the middle.

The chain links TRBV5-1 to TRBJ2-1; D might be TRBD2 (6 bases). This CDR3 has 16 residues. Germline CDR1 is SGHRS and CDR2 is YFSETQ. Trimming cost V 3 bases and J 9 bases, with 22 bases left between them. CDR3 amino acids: CASSWLRTVAASEQFF. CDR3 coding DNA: TGCGCCAGCAGCTGGCTGCGTACGGTAGCGGCTTCTGAGCAGTTCTTC.

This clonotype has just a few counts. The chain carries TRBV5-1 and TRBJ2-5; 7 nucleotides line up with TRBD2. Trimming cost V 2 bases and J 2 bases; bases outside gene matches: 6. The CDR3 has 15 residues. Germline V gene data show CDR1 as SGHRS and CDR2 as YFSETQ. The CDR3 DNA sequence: TGCGCCAGCAGCTTCGGGACGGGACTACAAGAGACCCAGTACTTC. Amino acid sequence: CASSFGTGLQETQYF.

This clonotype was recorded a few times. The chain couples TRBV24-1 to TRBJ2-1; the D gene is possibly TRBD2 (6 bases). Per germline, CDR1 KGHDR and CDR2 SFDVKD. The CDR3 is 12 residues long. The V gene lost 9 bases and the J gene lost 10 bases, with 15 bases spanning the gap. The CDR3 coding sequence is TGTGCCACCGGGACTCTTAGTTTGGAGCAGTTCTTC. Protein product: CATGTLSLEQFF.

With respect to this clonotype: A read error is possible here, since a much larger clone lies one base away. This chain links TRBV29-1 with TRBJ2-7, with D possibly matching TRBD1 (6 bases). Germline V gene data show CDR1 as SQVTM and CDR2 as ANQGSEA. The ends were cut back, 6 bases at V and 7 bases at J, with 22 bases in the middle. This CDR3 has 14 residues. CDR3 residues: CSVVVGTRVGEQYF. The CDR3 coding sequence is TGCAGCGTGGTTGTCGGGACAAGGGTTGGTGAGCAGTACTTC.

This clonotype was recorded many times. For the CDR3, the DNA is TGTGCCAGCAGTGACCAGCGGGAGGGCGAAGATACGCAGTATTTT. Translating it yields CASSDQREGEDTQYF. This sequence joins TRBV25-1 and TRBJ2-3, with 10 bases lining up with TRBD2. The length of the CDR3 is 15 residues. V lost 3 bases, J lost 5 bases, and 5 bases stayed unmatched. The germline V gene encodes CDR1 MGHDK and CDR2 SYGVNS.

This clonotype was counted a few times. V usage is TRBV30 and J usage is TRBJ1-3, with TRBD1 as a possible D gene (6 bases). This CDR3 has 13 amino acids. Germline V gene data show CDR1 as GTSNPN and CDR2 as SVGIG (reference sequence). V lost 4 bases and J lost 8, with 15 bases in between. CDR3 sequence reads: CAWILAGEDTIYF. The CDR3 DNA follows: TGTGCCTGGATCCTCGCAGGGGAGGACACCATATATTTT. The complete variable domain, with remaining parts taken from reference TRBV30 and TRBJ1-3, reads SQTIHQWPATLVQPVGSPLSLECTVEGTSNPNLYWYRQAAGRGLQLLFYSVGIGQISSEVPQNLSASRPQDRQFILSSKKLLLSDSGFYLCAWILAGEDTIYFGEGSWLTVV.

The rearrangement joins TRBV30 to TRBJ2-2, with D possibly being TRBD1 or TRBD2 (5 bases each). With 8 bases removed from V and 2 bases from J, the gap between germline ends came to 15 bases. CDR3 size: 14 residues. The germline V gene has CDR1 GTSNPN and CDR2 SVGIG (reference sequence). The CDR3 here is CAGGEVVNTGELFF. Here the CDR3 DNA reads TGTGCCGGGGGAGAGGTTGTTAACACCGGGGAGCTGTTTTTT. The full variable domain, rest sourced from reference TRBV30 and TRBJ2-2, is SQTIHQWPATLVQPVGSPLSLECTVEGTSNPNLYWYRQAAGRGLQLLFYSVGIGQISSEVPQNLSASRPQDRQFILSSKKLLLSDSGFYLCAGGEVVNTGELFFGEGSRLTVL.

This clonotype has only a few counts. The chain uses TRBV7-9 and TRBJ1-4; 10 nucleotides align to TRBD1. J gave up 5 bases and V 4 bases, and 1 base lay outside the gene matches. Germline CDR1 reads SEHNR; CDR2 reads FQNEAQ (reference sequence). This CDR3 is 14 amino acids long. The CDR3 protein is CASSSGQGNEKLFF. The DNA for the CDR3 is TGTGCCAGCAGCTCGGGACAGGGGAATGAAAAACTGTTTTTT.

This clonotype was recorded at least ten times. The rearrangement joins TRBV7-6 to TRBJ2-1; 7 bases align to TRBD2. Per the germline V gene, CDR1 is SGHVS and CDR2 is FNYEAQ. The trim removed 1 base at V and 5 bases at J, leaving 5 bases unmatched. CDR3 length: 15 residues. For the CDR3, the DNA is TGTGCCAGCAGCTTAGGGTCAGCGGGAAACAATGAGCAGTTCTTC. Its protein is CASSLGSAGNNEQFF.

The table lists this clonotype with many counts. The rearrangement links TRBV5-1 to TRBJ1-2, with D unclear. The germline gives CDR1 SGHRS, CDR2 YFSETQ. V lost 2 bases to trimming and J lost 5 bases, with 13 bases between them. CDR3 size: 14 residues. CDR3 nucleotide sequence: TGCGCCAGCAGCTTTGGAAGTGGTCCGTATGGCTACACCTTC. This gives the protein CASSFGSGPYGYTF.

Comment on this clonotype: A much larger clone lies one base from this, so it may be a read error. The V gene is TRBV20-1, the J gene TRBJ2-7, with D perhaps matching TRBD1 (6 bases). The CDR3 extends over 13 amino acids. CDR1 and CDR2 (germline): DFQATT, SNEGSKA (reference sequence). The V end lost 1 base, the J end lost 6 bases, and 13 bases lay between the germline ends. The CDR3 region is CSARVGAFGEQYF. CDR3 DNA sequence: TGCAGTGCTAGAGTGGGGGCGTTTGGCGAGCAGTACTTC.

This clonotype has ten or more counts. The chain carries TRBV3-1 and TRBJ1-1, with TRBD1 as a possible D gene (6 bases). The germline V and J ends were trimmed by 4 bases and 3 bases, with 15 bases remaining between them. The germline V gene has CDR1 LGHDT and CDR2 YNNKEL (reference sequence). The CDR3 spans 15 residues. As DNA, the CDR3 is TGTGCCAGCAGCCTTCTTTCAACAGGGTACACTGAAGCTTTCTTT. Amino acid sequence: CASSLLSTGYTEAFF. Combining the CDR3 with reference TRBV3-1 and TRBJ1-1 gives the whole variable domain DTAVSQTPKYLVTQMGNDKSIKCEQNLGHDTMYWYKQDSKKFLKIMFSYNNKELIINETVPNRFSPKSPDKAHLNLHINSLELGDSAVYFCASSLLSTGYTEAFFGQGTRLTVV.

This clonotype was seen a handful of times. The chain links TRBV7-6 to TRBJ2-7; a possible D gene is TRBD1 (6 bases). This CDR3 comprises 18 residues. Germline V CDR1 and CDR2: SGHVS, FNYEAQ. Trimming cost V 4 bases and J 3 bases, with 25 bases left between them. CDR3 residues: CASSSSWGQAGTSYEQYF. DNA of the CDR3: TGTGCCAGCAGCTCATCCTGGGGGCAGGCAGGGACGAGCTACGAGCAGTACTTC.

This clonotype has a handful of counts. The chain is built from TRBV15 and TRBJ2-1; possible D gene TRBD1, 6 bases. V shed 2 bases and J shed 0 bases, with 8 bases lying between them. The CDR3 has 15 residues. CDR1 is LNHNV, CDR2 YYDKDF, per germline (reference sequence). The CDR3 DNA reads TGTGCCACCAGCAGAATAGGGGGCTCCTACAATGAGCAGTTCTTC. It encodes CATSRIGGSYNEQFF.

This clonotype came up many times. The CDR3 sequence is CASSPRTDPGANVLTF. For the CDR3, the DNA is TGCGCCAGCAGCCCTAGGACGGACCCTGGGGCCAACGTCCTGACTTTC. J is TRBJ2-6 and V is TRBV5-1; unclear D gene. V lost 4 bases and J 2 bases, leaving 13 bases between the germline ends. CDR1 is SGHRS and CDR2 is YFSETQ in the germline V gene. There are 16 residues in the CDR3.

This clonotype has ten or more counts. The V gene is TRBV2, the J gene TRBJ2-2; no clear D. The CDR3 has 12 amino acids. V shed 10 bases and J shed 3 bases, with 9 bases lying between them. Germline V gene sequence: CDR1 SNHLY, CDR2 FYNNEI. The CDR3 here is CATRPDTGELFF. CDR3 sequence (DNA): TGTGCCACCCGGCCGGACACCGGGGAGCTGTTTTTT.

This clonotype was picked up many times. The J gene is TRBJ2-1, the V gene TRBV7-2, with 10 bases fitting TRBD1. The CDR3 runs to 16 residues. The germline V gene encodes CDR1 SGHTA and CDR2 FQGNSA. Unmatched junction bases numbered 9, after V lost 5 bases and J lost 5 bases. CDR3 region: CASSRAGTGANNEQFF. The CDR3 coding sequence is TGTGCCAGCAGCCGGGCCGGGACAGGGGCAAACAATGAGCAGTTCTTC.